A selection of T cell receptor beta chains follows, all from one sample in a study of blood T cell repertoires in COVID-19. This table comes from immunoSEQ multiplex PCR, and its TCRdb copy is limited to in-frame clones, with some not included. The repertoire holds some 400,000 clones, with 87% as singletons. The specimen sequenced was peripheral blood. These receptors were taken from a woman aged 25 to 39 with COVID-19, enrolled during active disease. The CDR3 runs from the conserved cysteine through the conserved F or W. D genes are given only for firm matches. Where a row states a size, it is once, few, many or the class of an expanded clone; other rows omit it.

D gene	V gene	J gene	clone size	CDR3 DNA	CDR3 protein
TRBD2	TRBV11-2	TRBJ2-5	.	TGTGCCAGCAGCTACCGGGGGGGCCAAGAGACCCAGTACTTC	CASSYRGGQETQYF
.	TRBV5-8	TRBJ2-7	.	TGTGCCAGCAGCTCCCGCCGGGGGGCTAGCGAGCAGTACTTC	CASSSRRGASEQYF
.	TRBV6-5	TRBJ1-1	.	TGTGCCAGCAGACGGGTTGCTTGGGCTTTCTTT	CASRRVAWAFF
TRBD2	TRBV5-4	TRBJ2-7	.	TGTGCCAGCAGCTCAGTAGCGGGGGAGCAGTACTTC	CASSSVAGEQYF
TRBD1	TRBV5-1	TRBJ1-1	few	TGCGCCAGCAGCCGGGGACAGGGGAACACTGAAGCTTTCTTT	CASSRGQGNTEAFF
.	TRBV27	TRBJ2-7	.	TGTGCCAGCAGTAGGAGACAGCAATCCTACGAGCAGTACTTC	CASSRRQQSYEQYF
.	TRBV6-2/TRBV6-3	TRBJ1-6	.	TGTGCCAGCAGTTACTCGACCGGGTTCTCACCCCTCCACTTT	CASSYSTGFSPLHF
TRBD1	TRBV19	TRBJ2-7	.	TGTGCCAGTAGCCGGGACAGGGGATCCTACGAGCAGTACTTC	CASSRDRGSYEQYF
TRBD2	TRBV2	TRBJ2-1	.	TGTGCCAGCAGTCGGACTAGTCGGTATGAGCAGTTCTTC	CASSRTSRYEQFF
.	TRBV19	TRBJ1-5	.	TGTGCCAGTAGTACCCTCGGGACATTCAGCAATCAGCCCCAGCATTTT	CASSTLGTFSNQPQHF
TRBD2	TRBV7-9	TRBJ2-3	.	TGTGCCAGCAGCTTTGGCGGGAGGCTCAGTACGCAGTATTTT	CASSFGGRLSTQYF
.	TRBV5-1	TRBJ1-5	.	TGCGCCAGCAGCTTGACGACGGGTAATCAGCCCCAGCATTTT	CASSLTTGNQPQHF
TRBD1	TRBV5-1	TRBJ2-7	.	TGCGCCAGCAGCTCCACACAGGGGTACGAGCAGTACTTC	CASSSTQGYEQYF
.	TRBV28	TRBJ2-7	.	TGTGCCAGCAGTTTATCCCCGCATGACAGTTCCTACGAGCAGTACTTC	CASSLSPHDSSYEQYF
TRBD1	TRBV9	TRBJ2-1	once	TGTGCCAGCAGCGCAGACTTACCGGGACAGGGGGCCTACAATGAGCAGTTCTTC	CASSADLPGQGAYNEQFF
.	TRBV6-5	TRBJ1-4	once	TGTGCCAGCAGTTACCGGACAGATGAAAAACTGTTTTTT	CASSYRTDEKLFF
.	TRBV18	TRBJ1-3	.	TGTGCCAGCTCACCACTGGCACTAAAGCCGGGACACTTCTCTGGAAACACCATATATTTT	CASSPLALKPGHFSGNTIYF